Listed here is a single TCR beta chain. The V gene's germline CDR1 is MGHRA and CDR2 YSYEKL. V trimming: 3 bases; J trimming: 6 bases; junction bases outside the gene matches: 14. The CDR3 is 17 amino acids. Method: immunoSEQ multiplex PCR; TCRdb's copy keeps in-frame clones and lacks some. The profile shows 60,000 to 85,000 clones, 80% to 95% of them singletons. This record belongs to a study of T cell changes during pregnancy in multiple sclerosis. V is TRBV4-1 and J is TRBJ1-5; 7 nucleotides match TRBD1. The TCR originated in a female donor in good health, enrolled as a control in a pregnancy study. Material: peripheral blood, obtained after pregnancy. The CDR3 DNA is TGCGCCAGCAGCCAGAATTCAGACAGGGCCCTAGGTCAGCCCCAGCATTTT. The encoded protein is CASSQNSDRALGQPQHF.